One sample yielded the 22 T cell receptor beta chains listed below, sequenced in a study of blood T cell repertoires in COVID-19. Using immunoSEQ multiplex PCR, the repertoire was profiled, and TCRdb retains in-frame clones only, with some absent. The sample holds about 440,000 clones, 87% seen once. Material: PBMCs or T cells enriched from blood (not recorded which). The source of these receptors is a woman between 18 and 30 years old with acute COVID-19.

The gene calls are TRBV4-3 and TRBJ1-4; 7 bases fit TRBD1. V lost 0 bases and J lost 8; bases outside the gene matches: 6. Germline CDR1 and CDR2: LGHNA and YSLEER. This CDR3 contains 15 residues. This chain's CDR3 is CASSQDEGAGEKLFF. CDR3 DNA: TGCGCCAGCAGCCAAGATGAGGGGGCGGGAGAAAAACTGTTTTTT.

The chain links TRBV2 to TRBJ1-3; D may be TRBD1 (6 bases). This CDR3 is built from 13 residues. Per the germline V gene, CDR1 is SNHLY and CDR2 is FYNNEI. V lost 7 bases and J 4 bases, leaving 11 bases between the germline ends. CDR3 DNA: TGTGCCAGCACCCCTCAGGGGGGAAACACCATATATTTT. Amino acids: CASTPQGGNTIYF. The full variable domain, with the rest looked up from reference TRBV2 and TRBJ1-3, is EPEVTQTPSHQVTQMGQEVILRCVPISNHLYFYWYRQILGQKVEFLVSFYNNEISEKSEIFDDQFSVERPDGSNFTLKIRSTKLEDSAMYFCASTPQGGNTIYFGEGSWLTVV.

The V gene is TRBV9, the J gene TRBJ1-2, with D maybe TRBD1 (6 bases). Deletions cut 3 bases from V and 6 bases from J, with 9 bases between. CDR3 length equals 12 residues. Germline lookup yields CDR1 SGDLS and CDR2 YYNGEE. The CDR3 here is CASSASGDGYTF. CDR3 bases: TGTGCCAGCAGCGCCTCAGGGGATGGCTACACCTTC.

The CDR3 region is CASSQTSGSFYEQYF. The CDR3 DNA reads TGCGCCAGCAGCCAGACTAGCGGGAGTTTTTACGAGCAGTACTTC. The rearrangement links TRBV4-1 to TRBJ2-7; TRBD2 matches 12 bases. The germline V gene encodes CDR1 MGHRA and CDR2 YSYEKL. This CDR3 has 15 amino acids. V lost 3 bases to trimming and J lost 4 bases; unmatched junction nucleotides: 4.

The chain is built from TRBV7-3 and TRBJ2-7; unclear D gene. The germline CDR1 and CDR2 sequences are SGHTA and FQGTGA. The CDR3 totals 15 residues. The germline V and J ends were trimmed by 0 bases and 5 bases, with 14 bases remaining between them. The CDR3 here is CASSLTRSIVDEQYF. The CDR3 DNA is TGTGCCAGCAGCTTAACTAGATCCATCGTCGACGAGCAGTACTTC.

This clone showed up just a few times. The genes are TRBV27 and TRBJ2-1, with D unclear. The CDR3 totals 14 residues. Germline V gene sequence: CDR1 MNHEY, CDR2 SMNVEV (reference sequence). Deletions cut 5 bases from V and 4 bases from J, with 12 bases between. The CDR3 nucleotides are TGTGCCAGCAGTGGTATAGCCCAATACAATGAGCAGTTCTTC. Translated: CASSGIAQYNEQFF.

The chain carries TRBV6-5 and TRBJ1-1; the D is unclear. The V gene's germline CDR1 is MNHEY and CDR2 SVGAGI. This CDR3 has 11 residues. The ends were cut back, 7 bases at V and 1 base at J, with 4 bases in the middle. The DNA of the CDR3 is TGTGCCAGCATAAAGAACACTGAAGCTTTCTTT. Its protein product is CASIKNTEAFF.

The chain joins TRBV5-1 to TRBJ1-4; D may be TRBD1 (6 bases). The CDR3 sequence is 15 residues long. V was cut by 5 bases and J by 6 bases, with 17 bases left in between. Germline assignment: CDR1 SGHRS and CDR2 YFSETQ. CDR3 sequence reads: CASRPTGTRDEKLFF. The CDR3 DNA reads TGCGCCAGCAGACCTACAGGGACGAGGGATGAAAAACTGTTTTTT.

This chain links TRBV7-3 with TRBJ1-1; D might be TRBD1 (5 bases). The CDR3 runs 15 residues. Germline V CDR1 and CDR2: SGHTA, FQGTGA. V lost 2 bases, J lost 4 bases, and 14 bases lay in between. CDR3 in amino acids: CASSLSAGHATEAFF. The DNA for the CDR3 is TGTGCCAGCAGCTTATCGGCAGGGCACGCCACTGAAGCTTTCTTT.

This chain links TRBV4-1 with TRBJ2-1; D unclear. This CDR3 is 15 amino acids long. Germline loops: CDR1 MGHRA, CDR2 YSYEKL. Trimming left V 0 bases short and J 0 bases short, with 6 bases between. CDR3 bases: TGCGCCAGCAGCCAAGAAGCCGCCTCCTACAATGAGCAGTTCTTC. Residues: CASSQEAASYNEQFF.

This chain joins TRBV7-9 and TRBJ1-1, with D unresolved. V was shortened by 5 bases and J by 1 base, with 8 bases between the two germline ends. This CDR3 has 13 amino acids. CDR1 and CDR2 from the germline V gene are SEHNR and FQNEAQ (reference sequence). CDR3 DNA sequence: TGTGCCAGCAGCACGGCTAGGAACACTGAAGCTTTCTTT. It encodes CASSTARNTEAFF.

The CDR3 sequence: CASSPGGVRETQYF. DNA for the CDR3: TGTGCCAGCAGCCCCGGGGGGGTCCGGGAGACCCAGTACTTC. The gene calls are TRBV7-2 and TRBJ2-5; 8 bases agree with TRBD2. The germline CDR1 and CDR2 sequences are SGHTA and FQGNSA. Trimming took 5 bases from V and 5 from J; bases not matched to a gene: 7. The CDR3 has 14 residues.

CDR3 region: CASSKAEERQAEAFF. The CDR3, as DNA: TGTGCCAGCAGTAAGGCGGAAGAAAGGCAAGCTGAAGCTTTCTTT. This chain joins TRBV2 and TRBJ1-1; D gene unclear. Trimming pared 5 bases from V and 6 bases from J, leaving 19 bases between. CDR3 length: 15 residues. Germline loops: CDR1 SNHLY, CDR2 FYNNEI.

V gene TRBV27 combines with J gene TRBJ2-6; 10 nucleotides agree with TRBD1. The CDR3 is made up of 17 amino acids. Trimming removed 6 bases from V and 0 bases from J; junction bases left unmatched: 5. Per the germline V gene, CDR1 is MNHEY and CDR2 is SMNVEV (reference sequence). The CDR3 nucleotides read TGTGCCAGCAGGAGGGACAGGGGTGGCTCTGGGGCCAACGTCCTGACTTTC. Its protein product is CASRRDRGGSGANVLTF.

The chain uses TRBV7-3 and TRBJ2-1; perhaps TRBD1 as D (6 bases). Trimming cost V 5 bases and J 7 bases, with 12 bases left between them. The V gene's germline CDR1 is SGHTA and CDR2 FQGTGA. The CDR3 length is 13 residues. The CDR3 nucleotides are TGTGCCAGCAGCACCTATACAGGGAATGAGCAGTTCTTC. As protein: CASSTYTGNEQFF.

The V and J genes are TRBV4-1 and TRBJ1-1; D unclear. Germline CDR1 reads MGHRA; CDR2 reads YSYEKL. V gave up 1 base and J gave up 4 bases, with 10 bases separating them. The CDR3 extends over 14 amino acids. CDR3 in amino acids: CASSQVGGITEAFF. DNA for the CDR3: TGCGCCAGCAGCCAAGTTGGAGGGATCACTGAAGCTTTCTTT.

The CDR3 loop is CASSPRGVNYEQYF. The CDR3 bases are TGTGCCAGCTCCCCTCGGGGGGTAAACTACGAGCAGTACTTC. The chain couples TRBV27 to TRBJ2-7; 7 nucleotides match TRBD2. J was trimmed by 3 bases and V by 8 bases; bases with no gene match: 10. Germline lookup yields CDR1 MNHEY and CDR2 SMNVEV (reference sequence). The CDR3 spans 14 residues.

The V and J genes are TRBV11-2 and TRBJ2-3, with D possibly matching TRBD2 (6 bases). The V gene lost 6 bases and the J gene lost 1 base, with 17 bases spanning the gap. The V gene's germline CDR1 is SGHAT and CDR2 FQNNGV. This CDR3 is 16 amino acids long. CDR3 bases: TGTGCCAGCAGACAGAGGGCGGGGACGGGCACAGATACGCAGTATTTT. Its protein product is CASRQRAGTGTDTQYF.

The DNA of the CDR3 is TGTGCCAGCAGCTTAATCGCGGGAGGACCGTCCGATGAGCAGTTCTTC. Translation: CASSLIAGGPSDEQFF. The V call is TRBV11-3, the J call TRBJ2-1, with 8 bases that match TRBD2. V shed 2 bases and J 8 bases; nucleotides not matched to a gene: 11. The CDR3 is made up of 16 amino acids. Germline V gene sequence: CDR1 SGHNT, CDR2 YENEEA. Using reference TRBV11-3 and TRBJ2-1 for the parts outside the CDR3, the full variable domain is EAGVVQSPRYKIIEKKQPVAFWCNPISGHNTLYWYLQNLGQGPELLIRYENEEAVDDSQLPKDRFSAERLKGVDSTLKIQPAELGDSAVYLCASSLIAGGPSDEQFFGPGTRLTVL.

The chain joins TRBV7-9 to TRBJ1-6, with D maybe TRBD1 (6 bases). CDR3 length: 13 amino acids. Germline-derived CDR1 and CDR2 are SEHNR and FQNEAQ (reference sequence). V lost 6 bases to trimming and J lost 4 bases, with 7 bases between them. CDR3 sequence reads: CASSGQYNSPLHF. The CDR3 DNA sequence: TGTGCCAGCAGTGGACAGTATAATTCACCCCTCCACTTT.

The gene calls are TRBV5-6 and TRBJ1-6; D might be TRBD1 (5 bases). Germline V CDR1 and CDR2: SGHDT, YYEEEE. CDR3 size: 15 residues. Trimming stripped 0 bases from V and 6 bases from J, with 10 bases between. The CDR3: CASSLGQGGNSPLHF. In nucleotides, the CDR3 is TGTGCCAGCAGCTTGGGCCAGGGTGGTAATTCACCCCTCCACTTT.

This chain links TRBV19 with TRBJ2-3, with TRBD2 matching 7 bases. Germline lookup yields CDR1 LNHDA and CDR2 SQIVND (reference sequence). V lost 1 base and J lost 1; bases outside the gene matches: 8. The CDR3 sequence is 17 residues long. CDR3 sequence reads: CASSIGPLAGGTDTQYF. The CDR3, as DNA: TGTGCCAGTAGTATAGGCCCTCTTGCGGGGGGCACAGATACGCAGTATTTT.